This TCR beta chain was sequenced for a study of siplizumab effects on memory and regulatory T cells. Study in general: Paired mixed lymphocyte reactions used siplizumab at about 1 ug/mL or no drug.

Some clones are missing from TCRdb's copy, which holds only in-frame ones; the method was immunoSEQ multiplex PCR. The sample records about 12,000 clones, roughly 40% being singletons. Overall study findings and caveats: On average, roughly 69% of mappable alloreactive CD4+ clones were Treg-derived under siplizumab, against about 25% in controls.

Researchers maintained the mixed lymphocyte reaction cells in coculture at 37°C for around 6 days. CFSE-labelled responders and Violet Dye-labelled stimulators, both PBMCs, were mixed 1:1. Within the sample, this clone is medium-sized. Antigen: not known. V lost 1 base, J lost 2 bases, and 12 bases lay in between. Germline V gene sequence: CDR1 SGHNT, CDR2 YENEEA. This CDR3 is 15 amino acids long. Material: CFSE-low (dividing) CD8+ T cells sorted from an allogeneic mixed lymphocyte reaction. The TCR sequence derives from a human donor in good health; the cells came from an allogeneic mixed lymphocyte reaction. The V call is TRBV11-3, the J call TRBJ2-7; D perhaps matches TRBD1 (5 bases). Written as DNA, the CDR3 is TGTGCCAGCAGCTTAGCCCAATTAGGGGCCTACGAGCAGTACTTC. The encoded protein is CASSLAQLGAYEQYF.